This T cell receptor beta chain was sequenced in a study of naive and memory T cell subsets (dated 2017 in TCRdb). Study-level background: Sorted naive and memory T cell subsets from peripheral blood were analyzed in the study using a UMI-based, open-source pipeline for TCR alpha and beta sequencing. RNA was DNase-treated and reverse transcribed with TCR constant-region primers, mostly using SuperScript III. The results of the functional CMV T cell responses matched the IgG serology results in every case.

To note about this clonotype: The antigen it recognizes is unknown. Per-base qualities were not stored, and no clone one base away is much larger.

TCR alpha and beta chain libraries were amplified separately from the second PCR step onward. The CMV status of each donor was determined by measuring IFNgamma production from CD4+ T cells after fresh PBMCs had been stimulated overnight with CMV viral lysate. Using Miltenyi beads, CD4 T cells were first positively selected, and CD8 T cells were then positively selected from the CD4-negative fraction. Cells stained for CD3, CD4, CD8, CD45RA, CD27 and a live/dead dye were sorted on a BD Aria II into four subsets by CD45RA and CD27. A few healthy volunteers provided blood, and the blood of each volunteer was split into CD4 and CD8 T cells and then into four differentiation subsets. Roughly 120 ml of peripheral blood was collected from each donor, and PBMC were isolated by Ficoll-Paque PLUS density-gradient centrifugation. Sorted cells were lysed in RLT buffer, and RNA was extracted with a Qiagen RNeasy kit and stored at -80°C.

For CDR1 and CDR2, the germline V gene (reference sequence) lists DFQATT and SNEGSKA. CDR3 length: 14 amino acids, cysteine to phenylalanine. Kept here is only the CDR3 DNA, which spans 42 bases and is read in frame from base 1. V is clipped by 2 bases and J by 3 bases, and the sequence between their germline boundaries is 11 bases long. The method was UMI-ligation and nested PCR. The beta constant-region primer consisted of an equimolar mixture of two oligonucleotides that together covered TRBC1 and TRBC2. A single-stranded oligonucleotide carrying the SP2 primer and a 12-nucleotide UMI was ligated to the 3' end of the cDNA by T4 RNA ligase 1. The ligated cDNA went through four rounds of PCR with nested alpha and beta constant-region primers together with the SP2 primer. The ligation reaction was kept at 16 degrees C for roughly 18-24 hours. To avoid over-amplification, PCR2 was usually performed as a SYBR Green qPCR and halted once a predetermined threshold was reached. Agencourt AMPure XP magnetic beads were used for all purifications after the first. Library amounts were measured by Qubit and library quality was assessed on a TapeStation, where the main peak was expected at around 650 bp. Sequencing of the pooled libraries was done on an Illumina MiSeq using v2 2x251 paired-end kits, which typically yielded roughly 0.85-2 million reads per sample. Each sample was pooled at approximately 4.3 nM, and roughly 4.5-7% PhiX was included to help cluster recognition. Turning to the authors' computational methods: V and J genes were assigned to Demultiplexor-processed FASTQ reads by Decombinator through tag matching, with a single base-pair mismatch being allowed. Collapsinator relied on UMIs to fix sequencing errors as well as frequency errors caused by PCR heterogeneity. TCRs were translated and CDR3s were extracted from the conserved cysteine to the FGXG phenylalanine by CDR3Translator, with non-productive sequences being flagged. Gini, Shannon entropy and inverse Simpson indices were calculated on repertoires subsampled to equal numbers of UMI-defined TCRs. Clonotype abundance distributions were fitted to a power law by maximum likelihood within the linear range. For one naive CD8 sample, the pipeline and MIGEC produced similar UMI counts, unique TCR numbers and clonal distributions. In one analysis, naive TCRs that were also found in any memory subset of the same donor were excluded from the naive repertoire. Repertoires were searched for about 7,300 CMV-associated CDR3 sequences compiled from VDJdb and a published dataset. TCRdb reran the public reads through fastp at Q25 and MiXCR, keeping productive beta chains. CDR3 protein duplicates are merged, each entry listing the most common genes and DNA. In this record, the V and J calls reflect TCRdb's handling and not the investigators' own analysis. The sample has 120,000 to 150,000 distinct CDR3 sequences on record, about a sixth of them singletons. About 0.13% of the sample comes from the top ten.

What the study reported, not specific to this receptor: Gini index rose and Shannon and inverse Simpson diversity fell from naive through CM, EM and EMRA in both CD4 and CD8 cells. A clonotype was defined as a single alpha or beta chain sequence rather than as a paired alpha/beta receptor. RNA-based TCR counts may be affected by expression changes linked to T cell activation and differentiation. TCR abundance followed a power law with an exponent that was different for naive and memory subsets but consistent across the three individuals. Once error correction was done, more than 95% of naive TCR sequences showed up just once, which made the naive abundance distributions much steeper than those of the memory subsets. A few larger clonotypes were present in naive repertoires, particularly the CD8 repertoires, and these clonotypes were possibly memory cells re-expressing CD45RA. The repertoire findings for the naive and memory subsets could not be validated, as no ground truth was available.

The sequenced sample consisted of naive CD4+ T cells from blood. This specimen's cell subset or site label, per the study, means: naive T cells, CD45RA high CD27+. The receptor was isolated from a human donor in good health. The sequence joins TRBV20-1 to TRBJ1-3, and TRBD1 may be the D gene, going by 5 matching bases. DNA sequence: TGCAGTGCTAGATCCGGGGGGTATGGAAACACCATATATTTT. It codes for CSARSGGYGNTIYF.